These 15 T cell receptor beta chains were sequenced from one sample in a study of monozygotic twins with cystic fibrosis. TCRdb's copy holds only in-frame clones and misses some; the assay was immunoSEQ multiplex PCR. Of around 17,000 clones listed, 95% to 97% were seen once; the top ten hold 0.5% to 0.7%. Source material: blood. These receptors were collected from a girl aged 2-10 years with cystic fibrosis.

The rearrangement joins TRBV11-3 to TRBJ1-2, with D unclear. The CDR3 contains 13 residues. V lost 4 bases and J 4 bases, leaving 10 bases between the germline ends. CDR1 SGHNT and CDR2 YENEEA come from the germline V gene. CDR3 coding DNA: TGTGCCAGCAGCTCCCAGTTGGGCTATGGCTACACCTTC. Translated, it gives CASSSQLGYGYTF.

The V call is TRBV6-5, the J call TRBJ1-6; D is unclear. The CDR3 spans 13 residues. CDR1 and CDR2 from the germline V gene are MNHEY and SVGAGI. V was shortened by 0 bases and J by 9 bases, with 6 bases between the two germline ends. The DNA of the CDR3 is TGTGCCAGCAGTTACTCTCCGGGTTCACCCCTCCACTTT. Protein product: CASSYSPGSPLHF.

J is TRBJ1-6 and V is TRBV6-1; 8 bases are a match to TRBD1. Germline CDR1 MNHNS, CDR2 SASEGT. This CDR3 spans 13 amino acids. V gave up 7 bases and J gave up 11 bases; unmatched junction bases: 7. The CDR3 DNA follows: TGTGCCAGCACCGGACAGGGCGAGCCACCCCTCCACTTT. Its protein product is CASTGQGEPPLHF.

The chain is built from TRBV9 and TRBJ1-3; D remains unclear. The CDR3 sequence is 15 residues long. Trimming cost V 0 bases and J 0 bases, with 7 bases left between them. The germline gives CDR1 SGDLS, CDR2 YYNGEE. The CDR3 reads CASSVGIDSGNTIYF. CDR3 bases: TGTGCCAGCAGCGTAGGTATCGACTCTGGAAACACCATATATTTT.

V usage is TRBV5-1 and J usage is TRBJ2-6; D is uncertain. The germline CDR1 and CDR2 sequences are SGHRS and YFSETQ. The V end was cut by 5 bases, the J end by 0 bases, with 6 bases between. The CDR3 totals 14 residues. CDR3 protein: CASRLSSGANVLTF. DNA of the CDR3: TGCGCCAGCAGGTTGAGCTCTGGGGCCAACGTCCTGACTTTC.

Only a few counts were recorded for this clone. The V gene is TRBV18, the J gene TRBJ1-1; TRBD1 is a possible D gene (6 bases). Between the trimmed V and J ends, which lost 3 bases and 4 bases, there was a span of 12 bases. This CDR3 comprises 14 residues. From germline, CDR1 is KGHSH and CDR2 LQKENI. As DNA, the CDR3 is TGTGCCAGCTCACCCGCAGGGGTCAGCACTGAAGCTTTCTTT. Translation: CASSPAGVSTEAFF. The complete variable domain, with remaining parts taken from reference TRBV18 and TRBJ1-1, reads NAGVMQNPRHLVRRRGQEARLRCSPMKGHSHVYWYRQLPEEGLKFMVYLQKENIIDESGMPKERFSAEFPKEGPSILRIQQVVRGDSAAYFCASSPAGVSTEAFFGQGTRLTVV.

This clone has just a few counts. The rearrangement joins TRBV10-2 to TRBJ2-7; D is possibly TRBD1 (6 bases). Trimming left V 5 bases short and J 3 bases short, with 11 bases between. There are 13 residues in the CDR3. Per the germline V gene, CDR1 is WSHSY and CDR2 is SAAADI. The CDR3 region is CASSTGQIYEQYF. CDR3 sequence (DNA): TGCGCCAGCAGTACAGGGCAGATCTACGAGCAGTACTTC.

V is TRBV4-3 and J is TRBJ2-5, with 10 bases that match TRBD1. CDR1 is LGHNA, CDR2 YSLEER, per germline. V was pared by 0 bases and J by 4 bases, with 2 bases of the junction left unmatched. The CDR3 is 15 amino acids. The CDR3 protein is CASSQDRTGGETQYF. CDR3 bases: TGCGCCAGCAGCCAAGATCGGACAGGGGGAGAGACCCAGTACTTC.

The V and J genes are TRBV7-2 and TRBJ2-7; D unresolved. The CDR3 runs 14 residues. The germline V gene encodes CDR1 SGHTA and CDR2 FQGNSA. V was shortened by 4 bases and J by 2 bases, with 12 bases between the two germline ends. The CDR3: CASSSGGWTYEQYF. The CDR3 nucleotides are TGTGCCAGCAGCTCCGGCGGTTGGACCTACGAGCAGTACTTC.

This sequence joins TRBV2 and TRBJ1-4, with 9 positions matching TRBD1. The germline V gene encodes CDR1 SNHLY and CDR2 FYNNEI. The V segment lost 9 bases and the J segment 4 bases; nucleotides outside the gene matches: 9. The CDR3 covers 15 residues. The CDR3 region is CASTKPGQGNEKLFF. In DNA, the CDR3 is TGTGCCAGTACCAAACCGGGACAGGGTAATGAAAAACTGTTTTTT.

This chain uses TRBV27 with TRBJ1-5; D gene ambiguous. The CDR3 has 14 amino acids. Germline CDR1 is MNHEY and CDR2 is SMNVEV (reference sequence). The V end lost 5 bases, the J end lost 9 bases, and 17 bases lay between the germline ends. DNA of the CDR3: TGTGCCAGCAGTCTATTCCCACGGGTCCCGCCCCAGCATTTT. Its translation: CASSLFPRVPPQHF.

The gene calls are TRBV19 and TRBJ2-1; TRBD1 matches at 8 bases. Germline CDR1 reads LNHDA; CDR2 reads SQIVND (reference sequence). The J segment lost 0 bases and the V segment lost 1 base, leaving 5 bases of the junction unmatched. The CDR3 spans 17 residues. Here the CDR3 DNA reads TGTGCCAGTAGTATAGGTTGGGGACAGGCCTCCTACAATGAGCAGTTCTTC. Translating it yields CASSIGWGQASYNEQFF.

The chain joins TRBV6-5 to TRBJ2-7; D is uncertain. Trimming pared 2 bases from V and 2 bases from J, leaving 13 bases between. This CDR3 contains 15 residues. Germline CDR1 reads MNHEY; CDR2 reads SVGAGI. CDR3 loop: CASSYTLRPAYEQYF. DNA for the CDR3: TGTGCCAGCAGTTACACTCTCCGGCCGGCCTACGAGCAGTACTTC.

The chain uses TRBV7-8 and TRBJ2-7, with 8 bases lining up with TRBD1. This CDR3 has 19 residues. Germline V gene lookup returns CDR1 SGHVS and CDR2 FQNEAQ. The V gene end was trimmed by 0 bases and the J gene end by 0 bases; junction bases not matched to a gene: 13. CDR3 nucleotides: TGTGCCAGCAGCTTAGCTTTAGGACAGGGCTCACTTATCTCCTACGAGCAGTACTTC. It encodes CASSLALGQGSLISYEQYF.

Written as DNA, the CDR3 is TGCAGCGTTGAAGATCCCCGGGACAGGGTTGGAGATACGCAGTATTTT. Protein: CSVEDPRDRVGDTQYF. V and J are TRBV29-1 and TRBJ2-3; 9 nucleotides line up with TRBD1. The CDR3 extends over 16 amino acids. Germline V lookup: CDR1 SQVTM, CDR2 ANQGSEA. Trimming removed 0 bases from V and 5 bases from J; junction bases left unmatched: 9.